This paragraph covers one TCR beta chain sequence. The CDR3 runs 15 residues. The germline CDR1 and CDR2 sequences are SGHAT and FQNNGV. The J segment lost 5 bases and the V segment lost 4 bases, leaving 7 bases of the junction unmatched. Measured with immunoSEQ multiplex PCR; TCRdb has only the in-frame clones, and not every one. Of tens of thousands of clones in the sample, roughly 90% were seen once. The record originates from a study of OX40 agonist ivuxolimab in advanced cancers. The starting material was CD4+ or CD8+ T cells sorted from blood, obtained in a trial of the OX40 agonist ivuxolimab. The rearrangement links TRBV11-2 to TRBJ2-1; 8 positions match TRBD1. The receptor was derived from an adult with an advanced solid tumor such as melanoma, head and neck, liver or kidney cancer. The CDR3 DNA is TGTGCCAGCAGCTCTGGGACAGGCACCCACAATGAGCAGTTCTTC. Translation: CASSSGTGTHNEQFF.